This T cell receptor beta chain was profiled in a study of cytotoxic CD8 clonotypes in ibrutinib-treated CLL. Across the whole study: Enrolment comprised approximately 10 relapsed/refractory and roughly 15 treatment-naive patients; roughly 17 were IGHV unmutated. Partial response occurred in around 24 patients and complete response in 2; at median about 70 months, roughly 14 remained remitted and around 12 progressed. General study findings and limits: Stable or contracted on treatment, public clonotypes were also uncommon.

This CDR3 has 14 residues. Germline-derived CDR1 and CDR2 are SGHTA and FQGTGA. The ends were cut back, 5 bases at V and 2 bases at J, with 9 bases in the middle. Details on this clone: The antigen is not known.

Investigators sought sequencing depths of between 1 in 200,000 and 1 in 1 million T cells. Produced via immunoSEQ multiplex PCR; TCRdb's table is partial and in-frame only. The data show some 140,000 clones, under 95% seen once. The chain carries TRBV7-3 and TRBJ2-2, with a tentative D call TRBD1 (5 bases). The sample consisted of PBMCs, taken after 12 months of ibrutinib treatment. The source is a human donor with chronic lymphocytic leukemia. The DNA of the CDR3 is TGTGCCAGCAGCCAGGGTGCAAACACCGGGGAGCTGTTTTTT. The encoded protein is CASSQGANTGELFF.